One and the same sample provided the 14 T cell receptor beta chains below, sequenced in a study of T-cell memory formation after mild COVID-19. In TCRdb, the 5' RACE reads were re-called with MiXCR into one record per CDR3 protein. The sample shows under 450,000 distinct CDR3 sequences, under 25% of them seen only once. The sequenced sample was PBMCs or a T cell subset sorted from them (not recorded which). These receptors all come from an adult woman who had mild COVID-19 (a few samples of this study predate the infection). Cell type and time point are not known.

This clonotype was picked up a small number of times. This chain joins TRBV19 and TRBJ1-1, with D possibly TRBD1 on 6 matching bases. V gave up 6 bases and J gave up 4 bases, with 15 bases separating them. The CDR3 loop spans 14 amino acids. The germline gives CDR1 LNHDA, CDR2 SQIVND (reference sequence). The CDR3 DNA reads TGTGCCAGTAGCCAACAGGGATCGATCACTGAAGCTTTCTTT. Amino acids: CASSQQGSITEAFF.

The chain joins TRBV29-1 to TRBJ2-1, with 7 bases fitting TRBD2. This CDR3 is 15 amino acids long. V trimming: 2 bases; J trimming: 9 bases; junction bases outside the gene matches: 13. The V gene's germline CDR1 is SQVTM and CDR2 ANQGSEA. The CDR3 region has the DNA TGCAGCGTTGAAAAAAGCCAGCGGGATCTGATTGAGCAGTTCTTC. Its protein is CSVEKSQRDLIEQFF.

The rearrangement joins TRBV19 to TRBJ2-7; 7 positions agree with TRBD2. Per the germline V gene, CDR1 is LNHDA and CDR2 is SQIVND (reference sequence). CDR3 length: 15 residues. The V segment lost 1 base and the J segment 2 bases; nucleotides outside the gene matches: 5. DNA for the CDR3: TGTGCCAGTAGTATAGTCGGGGGGACCGCCTACGAGCAGTACTTC. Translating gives CASSIVGGTAYEQYF.

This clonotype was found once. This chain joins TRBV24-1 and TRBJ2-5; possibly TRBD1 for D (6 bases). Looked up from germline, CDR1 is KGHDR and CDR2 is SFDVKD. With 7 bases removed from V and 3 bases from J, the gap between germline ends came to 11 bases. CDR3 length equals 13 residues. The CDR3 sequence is CATSRTVEETQYF. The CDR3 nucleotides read TGTGCCACCAGCAGGACAGTTGAAGAGACCCAGTACTTC.

The CDR3 reads CSASFGGYGYTF. DNA for the CDR3: TGCAGTGCTAGTTTCGGGGGCTATGGCTACACCTTC. The genes are TRBV20-1 and TRBJ1-2, with TRBD1 as a possible D gene (5 bases). The ends were cut back, 3 bases at V and 4 bases at J, with 9 bases in the middle. This CDR3 contains 12 residues. CDR1 is DFQATT and CDR2 is SNEGSKA in the germline V gene (reference sequence).

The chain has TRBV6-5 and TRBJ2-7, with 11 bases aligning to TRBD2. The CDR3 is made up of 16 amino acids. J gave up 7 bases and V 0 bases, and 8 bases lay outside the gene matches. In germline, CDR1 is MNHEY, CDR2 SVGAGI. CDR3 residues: CASSYSSLAGGGEQYF. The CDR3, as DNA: TGTGCCAGCAGTTACTCGAGCCTAGCGGGAGGAGGGGAGCAGTACTTC.

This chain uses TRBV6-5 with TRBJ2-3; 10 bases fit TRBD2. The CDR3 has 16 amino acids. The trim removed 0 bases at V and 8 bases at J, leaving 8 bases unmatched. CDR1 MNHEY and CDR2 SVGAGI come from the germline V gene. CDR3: CASSYSEAGGPATQYF. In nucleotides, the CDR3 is TGTGCCAGCAGTTACTCTGAAGCGGGAGGGCCGGCTACGCAGTATTTT.

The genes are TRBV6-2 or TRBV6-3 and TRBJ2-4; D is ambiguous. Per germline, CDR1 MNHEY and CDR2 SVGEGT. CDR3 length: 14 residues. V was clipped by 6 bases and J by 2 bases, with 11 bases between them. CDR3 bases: TGTGCCAGCAGCAGGATAGGTACCAAAAACATTCAGTACTTC. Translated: CASSRIGTKNIQYF.

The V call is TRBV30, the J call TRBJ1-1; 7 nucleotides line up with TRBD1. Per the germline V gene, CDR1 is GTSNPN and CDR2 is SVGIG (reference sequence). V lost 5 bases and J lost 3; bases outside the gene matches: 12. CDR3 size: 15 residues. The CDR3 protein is CAWWGEQGLDTEAFF. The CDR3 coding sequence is TGTGCCTGGTGGGGGGAACAGGGGTTGGACACTGAAGCTTTCTTT. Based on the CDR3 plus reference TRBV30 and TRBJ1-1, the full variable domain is SQTIHQWPATLVQPVGSPLSLECTVEGTSNPNLYWYRQAAGRGLQLLFYSVGIGQISSEVPQNLSASRPQDRQFILSSKKLLLSDSGFYLCAWWGEQGLDTEAFFGQGTRLTVV.

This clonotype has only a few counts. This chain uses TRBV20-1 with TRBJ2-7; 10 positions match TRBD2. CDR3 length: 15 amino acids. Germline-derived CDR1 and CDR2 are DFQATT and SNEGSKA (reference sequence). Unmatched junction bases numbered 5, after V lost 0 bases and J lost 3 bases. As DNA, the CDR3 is TGCAGTGCTAGAGACCCTAGCGGGAGACTCTACGAGCAGTACTTC. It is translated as CSARDPSGRLYEQYF.

The CDR3 sequence: CATKGNTDTQYF. CDR3 bases: TGTGCCACCAAAGGGAACACAGATACGCAGTATTTT. The V call is TRBV24-1, the J call TRBJ2-3; no clear D. V dropped 8 bases and J dropped 2 bases, with 7 bases sitting between them. Germline values: CDR1 KGHDR, CDR2 SFDVKD. There are 12 residues in the CDR3.

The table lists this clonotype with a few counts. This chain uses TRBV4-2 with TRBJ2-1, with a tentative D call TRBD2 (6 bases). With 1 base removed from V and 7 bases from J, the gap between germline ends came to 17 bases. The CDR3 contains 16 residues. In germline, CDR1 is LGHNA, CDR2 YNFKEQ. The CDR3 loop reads CASSQGGTRDGNEQFF. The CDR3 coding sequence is TGTGCCAGCAGCCAAGGCGGGACGCGGGACGGAAATGAGCAGTTCTTC.

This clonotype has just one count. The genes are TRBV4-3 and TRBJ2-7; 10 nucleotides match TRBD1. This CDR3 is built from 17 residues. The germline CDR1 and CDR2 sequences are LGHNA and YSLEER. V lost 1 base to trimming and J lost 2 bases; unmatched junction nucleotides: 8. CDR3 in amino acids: CASSQVWGGTGAYEQYF. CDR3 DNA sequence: TGCGCCAGCAGCCAAGTCTGGGGCGGGACAGGGGCCTACGAGCAGTACTTC.

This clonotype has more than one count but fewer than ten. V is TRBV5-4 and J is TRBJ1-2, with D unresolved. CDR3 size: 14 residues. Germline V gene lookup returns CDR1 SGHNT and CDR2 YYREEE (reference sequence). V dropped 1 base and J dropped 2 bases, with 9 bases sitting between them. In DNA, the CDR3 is TGTGCCAGCAGCTTGATCGACGGCAACTATGGCTACACCTTC. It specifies CASSLIDGNYGYTF.